This TCR beta chain was found in a study of cytomegalovirus exposure and HLA in healthy donors. Primers for the PCR totalled 60 Vbeta and 13 Jbeta. Libraries were prepared by immunoSEQ multiplex PCR; TCRdb keeps only in-frame clonotypes and omits some of them. This sample has tens of thousands of clones, with roughly nine tenths found just once. This CDR3 has 16 residues. Germline loops: CDR1 LGHNA, CDR2 YSLEER. Trimming removed 1 base from V and 4 bases from J, with 16 bases in between. The rearrangement uses TRBV4-3 and TRBJ1-1; D possibly corresponds to TRBD1 (6 bases). The source is a woman under 30 in good health and CMV-seronegative. Sequenced input: PBMCs. For the CDR3, the DNA is TGCGCCAGCAGCCAAGCCCGGGGGGCGCGGAGCACTGAAGCTTTCTTT. This encodes CASSQARGARSTEAFF.